The entry below describes one T cell receptor (beta chain). This entry comes from a study of blood T cell repertoires in COVID-19. Looking at the study overall: COVID-19 samples, acute and convalescent, were from the United States, Italy and Spain. Sources were T cells, B-cell-depleted T cells, or PBMCs; the material itself was cDNA or gDNA.

Per the study methods: How many nucleated cells were present was estimated from reference gene primer amplification. Produced via immunoSEQ multiplex PCR; TCRdb's table is partial and in-frame only. That table is the source of V, J and clone size, and D and trimming were worked out from the DNA. The sample comprises approximately 240,000 clones, nearly 90% of which are singletons, and approximately 12% rests with the top ten. V gave up 8 bases and J gave up 0 bases; unmatched junction bases: 10. CDR1 is LNHNV, CDR2 YYDKDF, per germline (reference sequence). CDR3 size: 17 residues. Sequencing was done on a sample of peripheral blood. The chain joins TRBV15 to TRBJ2-6; TRBD2 agrees at 7 bases. The TCR comes from a young woman who had recovered from COVID-19. The CDR3 DNA reads as TGTGCCACCCGGACTAGAAAGCTGTTCTCTGGGGCCAACGTCCTGACTTTC. This translates into CATRTRKLFSGANVLTF.